This TCR beta chain is drawn from a study of shared clonotypes between healthy human individuals. Clones were read by immunoSEQ multiplex PCR, and TCRdb kept only the in-frame ones, dropping some. The sample shows millions of clones, around 94% of them seen only once. Regarding this clone: Its antigen is undetermined.

CDR1 MDHEN and CDR2 SYDVKM come from the germline V gene. V lost 7 bases and J lost 5, with 14 bases in between. The CDR3 runs 13 residues. Study-wide findings and caveats: Clonotypes which were not shared had lower generation probabilities than clonotypes that all four donors shared. Approximately 5% of naive CD4 clonotypes were shared across a handful of donors.

This clonotype originated in a man between 18 and 35 years old in good health. The chain recombines TRBV28 with TRBJ2-5; D is undetermined. The sample was naive CD4+ T cells sorted from blood. Subset reported: CD45RA+ positively selected. CDR3 amino acids: CASTTPSRETQYF. CDR3 bases: TGTGCCAGCACTACTCCGTCCCGGGAGACCCAGTACTTC.